A single sample is the source of the 15 T cell receptor beta chains below, sequenced in a study of blood T cell repertoires in COVID-19. The protocol was immunoSEQ multiplex PCR, while the TCRdb copy is restricted to in-frame clones and leaves out a portion. The repertoire holds 400,000 to 450,000 clones, with approximately 90% as singletons. Material: PBMCs or T cells enriched from blood (not recorded which). All receptors derive from a man younger than 45 who had recovered from COVID-19.

The chain couples TRBV2 to TRBJ2-5, with a tentative D call TRBD1 (6 bases). Germline CDR1 and CDR2: SNHLY and FYNNEI. Trimming took off 2 bases at V and 5 bases at J, with 18 bases between the two ends. The CDR3 has 16 amino acids. The CDR3 reads CASSEQGSGSTETQYF. The CDR3 nucleotides read TGTGCCAGCAGTGAACAGGGGTCGGGCAGTACTGAGACCCAGTACTTC.

The rearrangement links TRBV5-1 to TRBJ1-1, with TRBD1 matching 8 bases. The CDR3 sequence is 14 residues long. Trimming at V came to 4 bases and at J to 7 bases, leaving 9 bases not matched to a gene. Looked up from germline, CDR1 is SGHRS and CDR2 is YFSETQ. CDR3 protein: CASSRLQGEGEAFF. The CDR3 DNA reads as TGCGCCAGCAGCCGATTACAGGGGGAGGGTGAAGCTTTCTTT.

The chain carries TRBV6-5 and TRBJ1-5, with D hard to call. There are 11 residues in the CDR3. Trimming took off 8 bases at V and 5 bases at J, with 7 bases between the two ends. CDR1 and CDR2 from the germline V gene are MNHEY and SVGAGI. The CDR3 DNA reads TGTGCCAGCGGAGAGTATCAGCCCCAGCATTTT. Amino acids: CASGEYQPQHF.

The V call is TRBV28, the J call TRBJ2-1; D may be TRBD1 (6 bases). From germline, CDR1 is MDHEN and CDR2 SYDVKM. V lost 5 bases and J 9 bases, leaving 14 bases between the germline ends. This CDR3 has 13 residues. CDR3 protein: CASSISRGSEQFF. CDR3 in DNA: TGTGCCAGCAGTATCTCCAGGGGATCTGAGCAGTTCTTC.

CDR3 protein: CASSPDRPVGHEQYF. DNA of the CDR3: TGTGCCAGCAGTCCAGACAGGCCGGTAGGGCACGAGCAGTACTTC. This sequence joins TRBV6-5 and TRBJ2-7, with TRBD1 as a possible D gene (6 bases). This CDR3 spans 15 amino acids. Germline values: CDR1 MNHEY, CDR2 SVGAGI. Deletions cut 5 bases from V and 5 bases from J, with 19 bases between.

The chain employs TRBV11-2 and TRBJ1-4; 9 bases fit TRBD1. There are 18 residues in the CDR3. Germline V gene sequence: CDR1 SGHAT, CDR2 FQNNGV. V was clipped by 4 bases and J by 4 bases; unmatched bases: 13. CDR3 loop: CASSSPGQGAQINEKLFF. CDR3 DNA: TGTGCCAGCAGCTCTCCGGGACAGGGAGCACAAATTAATGAAAAACTGTTTTTT.

The V and J genes are TRBV11-2 and TRBJ2-3; tentatively, D is TRBD1 (5 bases). V lost 1 base to trimming and J lost 1 base, with 12 bases between them. Germline V lookup: CDR1 SGHAT, CDR2 FQNNGV. This CDR3 has 16 amino acids. The CDR3 coding sequence is TGTGCCAGCAGCTTAGTGGGCAGGGCAGGCACAGATACGCAGTATTTT. This encodes CASSLVGRAGTDTQYF.

This clone is a singleton in its sample. The CDR3 bases are TGTGCCAGCAGCCCCAGGGGAAGTTGGCAAGAGACCCAGTACTTC. Protein sequence: CASSPRGSWQETQYF. The chain has TRBV3-1 (or the pseudogene TRBV3-2) and TRBJ2-5, with a tentative D call TRBD1 (6 bases). In germline, CDR1 is LGHDT, CDR2 YNNKEL (reference sequence). The CDR3 sequence is 15 residues long. Trimming removed 4 bases from V and 2 bases from J, with 14 bases in between.

The chain couples TRBV28 to TRBJ1-6; 9 bases fit TRBD1. The CDR3 totals 19 residues. Trimming cost V 1 base and J 10 bases; bases outside gene matches: 17. CDR1 and CDR2 (germline): MDHEN, SYDVKM. The CDR3 coding sequence is TGTGCCAGCAGTTTATCGGTTCCTGCGGGACAGGGAAGAGAATCACCCCTCCACTTT. Translation: CASSLSVPAGQGRESPLHF. The variable domain in full, completed from reference TRBV28 and TRBJ1-6, reads DVKVTQSSRYLVKRTGEKVFLECVQDMDHENMFWYRQDPGLGLRLIYFSYDVKMKEKGDIPEGYSVSREKKERFSLILESASTNQTSMYLCASSLSVPAGQGRESPLHFGNGTRLTVT.

The V and J genes are TRBV6-6 and TRBJ1-2; the D gene is possibly TRBD1 (5 bases). The V end was cut by 0 bases, the J end by 4 bases, with 15 bases between. The CDR3 is made up of 16 amino acids. Looked up from germline, CDR1 is MNHNY and CDR2 is SVGAGI (reference sequence). DNA for the CDR3: TGTGCCAGCAGTTACTCGACGGGCAGGGTCTCCTATGGCTACACCTTC. Translated, it gives CASSYSTGRVSYGYTF.

This clone has only a few counts. J is TRBJ2-7 and V is TRBV2; TRBD1 matches at 11 bases. Germline V lookup: CDR1 SNHLY, CDR2 FYNNEI. This CDR3 is 16 amino acids long. V dropped 7 bases and J dropped 4; count of bases not matched to a gene: 12. The chain's CDR3 is CASKGIFGQGAYEQYF. The CDR3 nucleotides read TGTGCCAGCAAGGGTATCTTTGGACAGGGGGCATACGAGCAGTACTTC.

The V call is TRBV3-1 (or the pseudogene TRBV3-2), the J call TRBJ2-7; TRBD2 agrees at 9 bases. The CDR3 spans 18 residues. Germline assignment: CDR1 LGHDT and CDR2 YNNKEL (reference sequence). V was pared by 4 bases and J by 5 bases, with 18 bases of the junction left unmatched. The CDR3 sequence is CASSPLGGGRALGNEQYF. In DNA form, the CDR3 reads TGTGCCAGCAGCCCCCTAGGGGGCGGGAGGGCCCTCGGGAACGAGCAGTACTTC.

J is TRBJ2-1 and V is TRBV20-1; D unresolved. CDR1 is DFQATT and CDR2 is SNEGSKA in the germline V gene (reference sequence). The CDR3 is made up of 10 amino acids. Trimming cost V 4 bases and J 10 bases, with 8 bases left between them. CDR3 region: CSAKSEEQFF. The CDR3 nucleotides are TGCAGTGCTAAATCGGAGGAGCAGTTCTTC.

DNA of the CDR3: TGTGCCAGCAGTCCCGGAGCGATCCGGAATGAGCAGTTCTTC. This encodes CASSPGAIRNEQFF. The chain joins TRBV28 to TRBJ2-1; D unclear. This CDR3 region has 14 residues. Per germline, CDR1 MDHEN and CDR2 SYDVKM. V was cut by 5 bases and J by 7 bases, with 15 bases left in between.

This chain links TRBV10-1 with TRBJ2-4, with 7 positions matching TRBD1. Unmatched junction bases numbered 13, after V lost 3 bases and J lost 14 bases. The germline gives CDR1 WNHNN, CDR2 SYGVQD (reference sequence). The CDR3 has 14 residues. The CDR3 DNA sequence: TGCGCCAGCAGTGAAGAGGCGCTCAGGGGGATTAAGTACTTC. Translating it yields CASSEEALRGIKYF.